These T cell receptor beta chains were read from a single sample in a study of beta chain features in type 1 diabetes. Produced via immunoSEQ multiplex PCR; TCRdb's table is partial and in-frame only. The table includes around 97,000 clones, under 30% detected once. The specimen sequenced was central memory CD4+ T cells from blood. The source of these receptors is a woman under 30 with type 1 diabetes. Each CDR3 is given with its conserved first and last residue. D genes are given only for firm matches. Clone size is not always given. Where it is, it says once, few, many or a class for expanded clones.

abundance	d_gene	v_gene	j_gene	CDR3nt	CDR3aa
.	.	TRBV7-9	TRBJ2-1	TGTGCCAGCAGCTCTCGGCCTAGCTCCTACAATGAGCAGTTCTTC	CASSSRPSSYNEQFF
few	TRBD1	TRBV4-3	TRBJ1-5	TGCGCCAGCAGCCGGGCGACAGGGAGCAATCAGCCCCAGCATTTT	CASSRATGSNQPQHF
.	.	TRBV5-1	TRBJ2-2	TGCGCCAGCAGCCGCTGGGACGGGGGGAACACCGGGGAGCTGTTTTTT	CASSRWDGGNTGELFF
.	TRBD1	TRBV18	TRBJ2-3	TGTGCCAGCTCACCGAGGACAGGGCAGAGCACAGATACGCAGTATTTT	CASSPRTGQSTDTQYF
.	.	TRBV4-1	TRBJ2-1	TGCGCCAGCAGCCTCTTCAATAGGGGGAGGGCCCGTGAGCAGTTCTTC	CASSLFNRGRAREQFF
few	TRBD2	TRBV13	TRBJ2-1	TGTGCCAGCAGCTATACCGGGACTAGCGGGACCAATGAGCAGTTCTTC	CASSYTGTSGTNEQFF
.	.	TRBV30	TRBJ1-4	TGTGCCTGGAGTGGGCAGACTAATGAAAAACTGTTTTTT	CAWSGQTNEKLFF
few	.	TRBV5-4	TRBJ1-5	TGTGCCAGCAGCTTGGGGGGGGATGGAGGGCCCCAGCATTTT	CASSLGGDGGPQHF
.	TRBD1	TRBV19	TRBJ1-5	TGTGCCAGTAGCCGGACAGGGTTTGAGGGCAATCAGCCCCAGCATTTT	CASSRTGFEGNQPQHF
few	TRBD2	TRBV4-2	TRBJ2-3	TGTGCCAGCAGCCAAGATCTGGTAGCGGGAGCCGATACGCAGTATTTT	CASSQDLVAGADTQYF
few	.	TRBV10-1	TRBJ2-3	TGCGCCAGCAGCGGGGACTCCGGGGATACGCAGTATTTT	CASSGDSGDTQYF
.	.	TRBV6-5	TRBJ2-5	TGTGCCAGCAGTTACTCGCTTACAGTCATAGAGACCCAGTACTTC	CASSYSLTVIETQYF
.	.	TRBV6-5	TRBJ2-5	TGTGCCAGCAGTTACGGGAGCGGGGAGACCCAGTACTTC	CASSYGSGETQYF
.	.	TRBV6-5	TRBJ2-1	TGTGCCAGCAGTTACCCCCAGGGAGGTGGTTATGAGCAGTTCTTC	CASSYPQGGGYEQFF
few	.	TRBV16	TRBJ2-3	TGTGCCAGCAGCACACGCGGGGCTAGCACAGATACGCAGTATTTT	CASSTRGASTDTQYF
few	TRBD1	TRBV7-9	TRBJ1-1	TGTGCCAGCACCCAAGGGACAGCTGAAGCTTTCTTT	CASTQGTAEAFF
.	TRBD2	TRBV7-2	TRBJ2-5	TGTGCCAGCAGCTTAGTAGCGGGCGCGCAAGAGACCCAGTACTTC	CASSLVAGAQETQYF
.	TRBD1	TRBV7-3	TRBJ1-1	TGTGCCAGCAGCCCACAGGGGTCCACTGAAGCTTTCTTT	CASSPQGSTEAFF
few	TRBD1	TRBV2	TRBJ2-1	TGTGCCAGCAGACCAGAGACAGGGAATCACAATGAGCAGTTCTTC	CASRPETGNHNEQFF
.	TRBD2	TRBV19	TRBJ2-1	TGTGCCAGTAGTATAGATCGGGCTAGCGGGAGCTGGAATGAGCAGTTCTTC	CASSIDRASGSWNEQFF
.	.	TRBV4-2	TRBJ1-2	TGTGCCAGCAGCCAAGATCTCGGAGGTTTGTATGGCTACACCTTC	CASSQDLGGLYGYTF
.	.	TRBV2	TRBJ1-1	TGTGCCAGCAGTGGTTCGAGGGACACTGAAGCTTTCTTT	CASSGSRDTEAFF
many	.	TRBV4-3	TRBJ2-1	TGCGCCAGCAGCCAAGATCTGCGGGACAATGAGCAGTTCTTC	CASSQDLRDNEQFF
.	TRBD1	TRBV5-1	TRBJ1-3	TGCGCCAGCAGCCGAGGACAGGGCGATGGAAACACCATATATTTT	CASSRGQGDGNTIYF
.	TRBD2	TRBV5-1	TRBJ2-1	TGCGCCAGCAGCTCGAGGGCCGGGCGACCGGTAACGGGAGGAGTCCTGGGGGAGCAGTTCTTC	CASSSRAGRPVTGGVLGEQFF
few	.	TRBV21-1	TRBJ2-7	TGTGCCAGCAGCAAAGGGACAGATTCCTACGAGCAGTACTTC	CASSKGTDSYEQYF
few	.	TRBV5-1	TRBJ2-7	TGCGCCAGCAGCCTGGGAGGGGGGGCCACTGTCTACGAGCAGTACTTC	CASSLGGGATVYEQYF
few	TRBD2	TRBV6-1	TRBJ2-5	TGTGCCAGCACCCCCCTGCTACTAGCGGGAGAGACCCAGTACTTC	CASTPLLLAGETQYF
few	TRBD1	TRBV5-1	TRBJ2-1	TGCGCCAGCAGCCCGGGACAGGGGGCGGTGGTAGGGAACCAGCAGTTCTTC	CASSPGQGAVVGNQQFF
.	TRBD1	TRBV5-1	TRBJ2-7	TGCGCCAGCCGGACAGGGCAAAATGACGAGCAGTACTTC	CASRTGQNDEQYF
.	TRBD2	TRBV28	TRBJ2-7	TGTGCCAGCAGTTTAGGGACTCGACTAGCGGGAGTCGAGCAGTACTTC	CASSLGTRLAGVEQYF
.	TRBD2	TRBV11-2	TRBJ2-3	TGTGCCAGCAGCACAAGACTAGCGGGCACAGATACGCAGTATTTT	CASSTRLAGTDTQYF
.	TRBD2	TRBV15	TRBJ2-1	TGTGCCACCAGCGCGGGGGGACTTCGCTCCTACAATGAGCAGTTCTTC	CATSAGGLRSYNEQFF
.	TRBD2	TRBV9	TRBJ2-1	TGTGCCAGCAGCTCGGCCGGGACTAGCGGGATAGATGAGCAGTTCTTC	CASSSAGTSGIDEQFF
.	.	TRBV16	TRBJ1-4	TGTGCCAGCAGCCAATCGGGTCAAGCGGTGAGGCCGTTTTTT	CASSQSGQAVRPFF
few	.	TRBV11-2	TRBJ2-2	TGTGCCAGCAGCTTAAATTCGGCCAGCGCGAACACCGGGGAGCTGTTTTTT	CASSLNSASANTGELFF
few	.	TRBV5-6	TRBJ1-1	TGTGCCAGCAGCTTTTTGCAGGGTAAAGCTTTCTTT	CASSFLQGKAFF
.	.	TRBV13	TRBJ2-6	TGTGCCAGCAGCTCTAGGTCCCTGGACTCTGGGGCCAACGTCCTGACTTTC	CASSSRSLDSGANVLTF
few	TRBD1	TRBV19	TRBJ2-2	TGTGCCAGCTCGGACAGGGGAGAGGGGGAGCTGTTTTTT	CASSDRGEGELFF
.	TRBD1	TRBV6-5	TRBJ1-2	TGTGCCAGCAGTCGCGAAGGGACAGGCGGCTACACCTTC	CASSREGTGGYTF
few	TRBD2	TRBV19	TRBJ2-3	TGTGCCAGTAGCCCCCGTGGGACTAGCGGGAGACGCACAGATACGCAGTATTTT	CASSPRGTSGRRTDTQYF
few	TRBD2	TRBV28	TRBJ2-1	TGTGCCAGCAGGGCCGGGAGGTCCTACAATGAGCAGTTCTTC	CASRAGRSYNEQFF
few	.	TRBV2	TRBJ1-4	TGTGCCAGCAGATTAGCCCGACAGTCCCCTAATGAAAAACTGTTTTTT	CASRLARQSPNEKLFF
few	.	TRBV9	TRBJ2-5	TGTGCCAGCTCTTGGGGGGAGCAAGAGACCCAGTACTTC	CASSWGEQETQYF
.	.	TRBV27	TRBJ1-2	TGTGCCAGCAGCTCACACGACTATGGCTACACCTTC	CASSSHDYGYTF
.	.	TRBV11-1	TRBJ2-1	TGTGCCAGCAGCCTACGGAATGAGCAGTTCTTC	CASSLRNEQFF
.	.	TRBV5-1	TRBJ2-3	TGCGCCAGCAGCATCCGGGCAGGGTCCCCCGATACGCAGTATTTT	CASSIRAGSPDTQYF
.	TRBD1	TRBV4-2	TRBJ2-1	TGTGCCAGCAGCCAAGGACAGGGGTTCGGTGAGCAGTTCTTC	CASSQGQGFGEQFF
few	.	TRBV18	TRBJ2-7	TGTGCCAGCTCAAAATCGTCGAGCTCCTACGAGCAGTACTTC	CASSKSSSSYEQYF
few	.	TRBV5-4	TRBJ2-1	TGTGCCAGCAGCTTGGCGGCGGGTTCATACAATGAGCAGTTCTTC	CASSLAAGSYNEQFF
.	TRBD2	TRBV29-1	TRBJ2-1	TGCAGCGTTCCCGTTTTAGCGGGAGGGCCTAATGAGCAGTTCTTC	CSVPVLAGGPNEQFF
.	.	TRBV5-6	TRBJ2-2	TGTGCCAGCAGCTTCCTCACCGGGGAGCTGTTTTTT	CASSFLTGELFF
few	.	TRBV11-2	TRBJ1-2	TGTGCCAGCAGCCAACCCCCAGGGGCGGGTGGCTACACCTTC	CASSQPPGAGGYTF
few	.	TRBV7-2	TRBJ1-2	TGTGCCAGCAGCTTAGTATCCTATGGCTACACCTTC	CASSLVSYGYTF
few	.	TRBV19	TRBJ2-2	TGTGCCAGTAGCCCGGGACTGCGAAGGGCCGGGGAGCTGTTTTTT	CASSPGLRRAGELFF